The T cell receptor (beta chain) described here comes from a study of glioma-infiltrating T cells after dendritic cell vaccination. Study as a whole: Patients received autologous tumor lysate-pulsed dendritic cell vaccination between 2003 and 2012.

Using immunoSEQ multiplex PCR, the repertoire was profiled, and TCRdb retains in-frame clones only, with some absent. The table lists around 89,000 clones, more than 75% of them singletons, with approximately 14% in the top ten. PBMC were collected before vaccination, two weeks after the third vaccination, and at progression. J lost 3 bases, V lost 4 bases, and 8 bases had no gene match. Germline V gene data show CDR1 as MNHNS and CDR2 as SASEGT. CDR3 length equals 15 residues. The sample here was blood, taken before dendritic cell vaccination. V gene TRBV6-1 combines with J gene TRBJ1-2; TRBD1 matches 7 bases. The source is a human donor with glioblastoma. The CDR3 spells CASSVKTGEDYGYTF. Written as DNA, the CDR3 is TGTGCCAGCAGTGTTAAAACAGGGGAAGACTATGGCTACACCTTC.